These 6 T cell receptor beta chains were all obtained from the same sample, sequenced in a study of blood T cell repertoires in COVID-19. TCRdb's copy holds only in-frame clones and misses some; the assay was immunoSEQ multiplex PCR. The data show around 160,000 clones, roughly 85% seen once. The sequencing input was peripheral blood. These receptors all stem from a man aged 60 to 69 with acute or convalescent COVID-19.

The chain uses TRBV5-4 and TRBJ1-2; 7 bases fit TRBD1. The length of the CDR3 is 14 residues. The ends lost 3 bases at V and 0 bases at J; junction bases unmatched: 2. Looked up from germline, CDR1 is SGHNT and CDR2 is YYREEE (reference sequence). CDR3 region: CASSSTGTNYGYTF. CDR3 bases: TGTGCCAGCAGCTCGACAGGGACTAACTATGGCTACACCTTC.

Concerning this clone itself: The identical CDR3 is also encoded by other nucleotide sequences in the sample. The chain joins TRBV7-3 to TRBJ1-1; D unresolved. CDR1 is SGHTA and CDR2 is FQGTGA in the germline V gene. This CDR3 comprises 13 residues. Trimming took off 2 bases at V and 0 bases at J, with 4 bases between the two ends. CDR3 amino acids: CASSLQVNTEAFF. The CDR3 DNA is TGTGCCAGCAGCTTACAGGTGAACACTGAAGCTTTCTTT.

CDR3 protein: CSVAKQGNYGYTF. As DNA, the CDR3 is TGCAGCGTCGCCAAACAGGGTAACTATGGCTACACCTTC. This chain links TRBV29-1 with TRBJ1-2; D possibly corresponds to TRBD1 (6 bases). In germline, CDR1 is SQVTM, CDR2 ANQGSEA. This CDR3 contains 13 residues. Deletions cut 6 bases from V and 1 base from J, with 12 bases between.

In its sample, this clone was seen a few times. The rearrangement joins TRBV5-4 to TRBJ2-2; 7 bases are a match to TRBD1. Germline trimming cut 2 bases from V and 2 bases from J; bases unmatched to any gene: 12. Germline V gene data show CDR1 as SGHNT and CDR2 as YYREEE (reference sequence). This CDR3 is built from 18 residues. The CDR3 DNA is TGTGCCAGCAGCTTACCGACAGGGACAACCCCAAACACCGGGGAGCTGTTTTTT. This codes for CASSLPTGTTPNTGELFF.

This chain links TRBV10-3 with TRBJ1-1, with no clear D. Trimming took off 0 bases at V and 4 bases at J, with 9 bases between the two ends. Germline V CDR1 and CDR2: ENHRY, SYGVKD. The CDR3 has 14 amino acids. CDR3 residues: CAISESRGITEAFF. The CDR3 region has the DNA TGTGCCATCAGTGAGTCACGAGGGATCACTGAAGCTTTCTTT.

V and J are TRBV5-6 and TRBJ1-5; 7 nucleotides match TRBD1. The CDR3 sequence is 16 residues long. V was clipped by 0 bases and J by 2 bases; unmatched bases: 5. CDR1 is SGHDT, CDR2 YYEEEE, per germline. Written as DNA, the CDR3 is TGTGCCAGCAGCTTGGGGGCAGGGGGAGGCAATCAGCCCCAGCATTTT. Translation gives CASSLGAGGGNQPQHF.